The clone carrying this T cell receptor (beta chain) appeared a single time. The antigen is undetermined. This entry comes from a study of glioma-infiltrating T cells after dendritic cell vaccination. Across the whole study: Between the early 2000s and the early 2010s, patients got autologous tumor lysate-pulsed dendritic cell vaccines. Points from the study as a whole: The cohort had few patients with full blood and tumor sets.

Primers: 60 V beta forward and 13 J beta reverse. Data came from immunoSEQ multiplex PCR; TCRdb stores just in-frame clones and leaves some out. The sample has some 100,000 clones, over 60% seen once. Fresh-frozen tumor tissue and more than two years of survival data were available for all. The V gene's germline CDR1 is MGHRA and CDR2 YSYEKL. The V end was cut by 1 base, the J end by 8 bases, with 11 bases between. The CDR3 has 13 residues. This specimen was blood, taken before dendritic cell vaccination. The sequence was obtained from a human donor with glioblastoma. The chain joins TRBV4-1 to TRBJ1-2; D may be TRBD1 (5 bases). The CDR3 is CASSQVDYRGYTF. Here the CDR3 DNA reads TGCGCCAGCAGCCAAGTCGATTACAGGGGCTACACCTTC.